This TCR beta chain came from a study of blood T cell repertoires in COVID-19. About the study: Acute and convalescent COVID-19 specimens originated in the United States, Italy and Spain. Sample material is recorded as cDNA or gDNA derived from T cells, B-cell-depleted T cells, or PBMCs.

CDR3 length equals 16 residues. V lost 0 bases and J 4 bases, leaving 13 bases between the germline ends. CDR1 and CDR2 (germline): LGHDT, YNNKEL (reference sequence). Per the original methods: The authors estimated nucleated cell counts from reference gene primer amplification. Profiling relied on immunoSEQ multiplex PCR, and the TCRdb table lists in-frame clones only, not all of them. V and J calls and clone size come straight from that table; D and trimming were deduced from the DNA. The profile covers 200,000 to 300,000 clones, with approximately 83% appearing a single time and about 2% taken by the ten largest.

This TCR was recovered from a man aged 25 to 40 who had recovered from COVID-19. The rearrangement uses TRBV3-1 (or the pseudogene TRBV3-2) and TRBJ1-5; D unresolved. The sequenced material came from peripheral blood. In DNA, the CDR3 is TGTGCCAGCAGCCAAGAAGGTCCCGGCGGTAATCAGCCCCAGCATTTT. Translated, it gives CASSQEGPGGNQPQHF.